This TCR beta chain was captured in a study of PD-L1 blockade in urothelial cancer. On the study more broadly: About 90% of the roughly 30 patients were men with bladder-origin urothelial cancer. Patients arrived having already received 0 to 3 prior chemotherapy regimens. Analyses used blood from 3 weeks (second dose) and 6 weeks after treatment start.

The CDR3 sequence is 13 residues long. CDR1 and CDR2 (germline): SQVTM, ANQGSEA. Trimming took off 4 bases at V and 4 bases at J, with 10 bases between the two ends. Time point given: peripheral blood 6 weeks after treatment start. Clones were read by immunoSEQ multiplex PCR, and TCRdb kept only the in-frame ones, dropping some. The table includes about 120,000 clones, around 93% detected once. The specimen was PBMCs, collected around atezolizumab (anti-PD-L1) treatment. The sequence was collected from a man aged 55 to 69 with urothelial cancer. The chain recombines TRBV29-1 with TRBJ2-2; D may be TRBD2 (5 bases). CDR3 DNA: TGCAGCGTTGCTGTGAGCGGCACCGGGGAGCTGTTTTTT. Protein: CSVAVSGTGELFF.